These 23 T cell receptor beta chains came from one sample sequenced in a study of CD8 T cells in Susac syndrome. The RNA, roughly 0.45 to 1 ug, was put through reverse transcription using random hexamers. TCRdb itself ran the immunoSEQ multiplex PCR reads through MiXCR, one entry per CDR3 protein. The sample has tens of thousands of distinct CDR3 sequences, 90% to 95% seen once. Material: CD8+ T cells from PBMCs. The receptors shown here come from a human donor in good health.

This chain connects TRBV7-8 to TRBJ2-7; 7 nucleotides agree with TRBD2. The CDR3 has 16 amino acids. In germline, CDR1 is SGHVS, CDR2 FQNEAQ. J lost 1 base, V lost 3 bases, and 9 bases had no gene match. This chain's CDR3 is CASSLVPRLASYEQYV. The CDR3 nucleotides are TGTGCCAGCAGCTTGGTCCCGAGACTAGCTTCCTACGAGCAGTACGTC.

The chain is built from TRBV5-1 and TRBJ2-1; D is ambiguous. The germline V gene has CDR1 SGHRS and CDR2 YFSETQ. Deletions cut 4 bases from V and 9 bases from J, with 11 bases between. The CDR3 contains 12 residues. Here the CDR3 reads CASSQRSPEQFF. The CDR3 DNA reads as TGCGCCAGCAGCCAAAGGTCCCCTGAGCAGTTCTTC.

The chain uses TRBV10-2 and TRBJ2-1; 13 bases are shared with TRBD2. This CDR3 comprises 13 residues. Germline lookup yields CDR1 WSHSY and CDR2 SAAADI. Unmatched junction bases numbered 1, after V lost 4 bases and J lost 10 bases. In nucleotides, the CDR3 is TGCGCCAGCAGTGGGGGACTAGCGGGAGAGCAGTTCTTC. Translating gives CASSGGLAGEQFF.

The chain couples TRBV9 to TRBJ2-5, with D possibly matching TRBD1 (6 bases). V was shortened by 3 bases and J by 2 bases, with 11 bases between the two germline ends. This CDR3 has 14 residues. From germline, CDR1 is SGDLS and CDR2 YYNGEE. DNA of the CDR3: TGTGCCAGCAGCGCCCGGGACATTCAAGAGACCCAGTACTTC. Translating gives CASSARDIQETQYF.

This rearrangement joins TRBV5-1 to TRBJ2-7; 12 nucleotides match TRBD1. After removal of 0 bases from V and 5 bases from J, the junction contained 3 bases not matched to a gene. CDR1 SGHRS and CDR2 YFSETQ come from the germline V gene. CDR3 length equals 15 residues. CDR3 residues: CASSLVGTGGDEQYV. DNA for the CDR3: TGCGCCAGCAGCTTGGTGGGGACAGGGGGCGACGAGCAGTACGTC.

The chain combines TRBV27 with TRBJ1-5; D perhaps matches TRBD1 (6 bases). The V gene's germline CDR1 is MNHEY and CDR2 SMNVEV (reference sequence). This CDR3 is built from 16 residues. Trimming removed 5 bases from V and 4 bases from J, with 18 bases in between. The CDR3 loop reads CASSPRGGRVNQPQHF. The DNA for the CDR3 is TGTGCCAGCAGTCCGCGAGGGGGGCGTGTGAATCAGCCCCAGCATTTT.

In nucleotides, the CDR3 is TGCGCCAGCAGCCTGGAGGGCCTCCCTCTTTATGGCTACACCTTC. It translates to CASSLEGLPLYGYTF. V usage is TRBV4-3 and J usage is TRBJ1-2; D is ambiguous. In germline, CDR1 is LGHNA, CDR2 YSLEER. Trimming cost V 4 bases and J 5 bases, with 17 bases left between them. The CDR3 covers 15 residues.

This chain joins TRBV12-3 or TRBV12-4 and TRBJ2-1; 11 bases are shared with TRBD2. CDR3 length equals 14 residues. Trimming removed 3 bases from V and 7 bases from J; junction bases left unmatched: 2. The DNA for the CDR3 is TGTGCCAGCAGTTTGTTAGCGGGAGGGAATGAGCAGTTCTTC. It is translated as CASSLLAGGNEQFF.

This clonotype was counted once. The rearrangement links TRBV10-2 to TRBJ2-5, with a possible D match to TRBD2 (5 bases). CDR3 size: 11 residues. The V gene's germline CDR1 is WSHSY and CDR2 SAAADI. Trimming stripped 2 bases from V and 7 bases from J, with 5 bases between. This CDR3 is CASSEAGTQYF. The CDR3 DNA reads TGCGCCAGCAGTGAGGCGGGGACCCAGTACTTC.

The rearrangement links TRBV12-3 or TRBV12-4 to TRBJ2-7; perhaps D is TRBD1 or TRBD2 (5 bases each). This CDR3 is built from 13 residues. V was shortened by 5 bases and J by 2 bases, with 10 bases between the two germline ends. The chain's CDR3 is CASSPGPTYEQYV. For the CDR3, the DNA is TGTGCCAGCAGTCCGGGACCAACCTACGAGCAGTACGTC.

The V and J genes are TRBV5-1 and TRBJ2-3, with 10 bases identical to TRBD2. The length of the CDR3 is 17 residues. CDR1 and CDR2 (germline): SGHRS, YFSETQ. The ends lost 6 bases at V and 3 bases at J; junction bases unmatched: 13. CDR3 protein: CASKSGRALDGTDTQYF. CDR3 DNA sequence: TGCGCCAGCAAAAGCGGGAGGGCCCTCGATGGGACAGATACGCAGTATTTT.

This clonotype appeared a few times. The V and J genes are TRBV4-3 and TRBJ1-2; D gene ambiguous. CDR3 length: 15 residues. Germline V gene sequence: CDR1 LGHNA, CDR2 YSLEER. Trimming took 0 bases from V and 4 from J, leaving 12 bases between them. The DNA of the CDR3 is TGCGCCAGCAGCCAAGATAGAGTGGGCGGCTATGGCTACACCTTC. Protein product: CASSQDRVGGYGYTF.

Of note for this clonotype: The junction departs from germline at one end; a sequencing error may be responsible. The V gene is TRBV5-6, the J gene TRBJ1-4; tentatively, D is TRBD1 (5 bases). Germline V gives CDR1 SGHDT, CDR2 YYEEEE. The CDR3 has 12 amino acids. Here the CDR3 DNA reads TGTGCCAGCAGCTTGGAGACAGCCCGAGAAGTTTTT. Its protein is CASSLETAREVF.

The chain joins TRBV12-3 or TRBV12-4 to TRBJ2-2; TRBD2 is a possible D gene (6 bases). The CDR3 has 14 residues. Trimming cost V 3 bases and J 3 bases, with 8 bases left between them. CDR3: CASSFWGDTGELFF. The CDR3 coding sequence is TGTGCCAGCAGTTTCTGGGGGGACACCGGGGAGCTGTTTTTT.

The chain combines TRBV15 with TRBJ1-1; D is unclear. This CDR3 has 12 residues. CDR1 and CDR2 (germline): LNHNV, YYDKDF (reference sequence). The V end lost 3 bases, the J end lost 7 bases, and 9 bases lay between the germline ends. Written as DNA, the CDR3 is TGTGCCACCAGCAGCCCCGGGTTTGAAGCTTTCTTT. Translation gives CATSSPGFEAFF.

The V call is TRBV6-1, the J call TRBJ2-7, with D tentatively TRBD1 (5 bases). Germline values: CDR1 MNHNS, CDR2 SASEGT. Trimming removed 6 bases from V and 1 base from J, with 22 bases in between. This CDR3 spans 17 amino acids. The CDR3 sequence: CASSIFLQGRRSYEQYV. The CDR3 DNA reads as TGTGCCAGCAGCATTTTTCTCCAGGGTAGACGTTCCTACGAGCAGTACGTC.

The chain carries TRBV12-3 or TRBV12-4 and TRBJ2-5; D is ambiguous. V was shortened by 6 bases and J by 5 bases, with 7 bases between the two germline ends. The CDR3 spans 11 residues. In nucleotides, the CDR3 is TGTGCCAGCAGCCGCAGGGAGACCCAGTACTTC. Translating gives CASSRRETQYF.

The genes are TRBV6-5 and TRBJ2-1; D uncertain. In germline, CDR1 is MNHEY, CDR2 SVGAGI. V gave up 0 bases and J gave up 6 bases, with 6 bases separating them. CDR3 length: 13 residues. The CDR3 spells CASSYSFPNEQFF. The CDR3 DNA reads as TGTGCCAGCAGTTACTCATTCCCCAATGAGCAGTTCTTC.

The chain recombines TRBV27 with TRBJ2-7, with unresolved D. Per the germline V gene, CDR1 is MNHEY and CDR2 is SMNVEV (reference sequence). The CDR3 length is 14 residues. The V end lost 0 bases, the J end lost 3 bases, and 9 bases lay between the germline ends. CDR3 protein: CASSLSGTGYEQYF. In DNA form, the CDR3 reads TGTGCCAGCAGTTTATCGGGTACCGGCTACGAGCAGTACTTC.

CDR3 amino acids: CASSFDRSYEQYV. Here the CDR3 DNA reads TGTGCCAGCAGCTTTGACAGATCCTACGAGCAGTACGTC. The rearrangement uses TRBV7-8 and TRBJ2-7; D might be TRBD1 (5 bases). Germline CDR1 SGHVS, CDR2 FQNEAQ. The CDR3 consists of 13 residues. Deletions cut 3 bases from V and 1 base from J, with 7 bases between.

This rearrangement joins TRBV11-2 to TRBJ2-5, with D perhaps being TRBD1 or TRBD2 (5 bases each). Per germline, CDR1 SGHAT and CDR2 FQNNGV. Trimming shortened V by 7 bases and J by 4 bases, and 22 bases separated the two germline ends. CDR3 length: 16 amino acids. CDR3 in amino acids: CASTRGVRVSGETQYF. Here the CDR3 DNA reads TGTGCCAGCACCCGAGGGGTGCGGGTCAGTGGAGAGACCCAGTACTTC.

The chain employs TRBV19 and TRBJ2-1; 7 bases align to TRBD1. Germline V gene data show CDR1 as LNHDA and CDR2 as SQIVND (reference sequence). Trimming at V came to 6 bases and at J to 8 bases, leaving 13 bases not matched to a gene. The CDR3 runs 15 residues. Here the CDR3 DNA reads TGTGCCAGTAGAAACCGGGACAGTGGGGTCCATGAGCAGTTCTTC. It is translated as CASRNRDSGVHEQFF.

The rearrangement joins TRBV27 to TRBJ1-2, with D possibly matching TRBD1 (5 bases). From germline, CDR1 is MNHEY and CDR2 SMNVEV (reference sequence). Trimming took 5 bases from V and 4 from J, leaving 17 bases between them. This CDR3 region has 15 residues. Here the CDR3 DNA reads TGTGCCAGCAGTCCCAGGGCCCCAAACGGCTATGGCTACACCTTC. It translates to CASSPRAPNGYGYTF.